This T cell receptor beta chain comes out of a study of blood T cell repertoires in COVID-19 (dated by TCRdb to 2020 to 2022). For the study in its entirety: Samples from collaborators originated in the United States, Italy and Spain and spanned both the acute and convalescent phases of COVID-19. Where HLA class I and class II types were available, the types were taken from metadata supplied by the sample provider, not from assay-based typing. The dataset comprised deeply sampled blood TCRbeta repertoires from subjects exposed to, actively infected with, or recovered from COVID-19. The prospective study material was composed of cDNA or gDNA derived from T cells, B-cell-depleted T cells, or PBMCs. The repertoires were released in a freely available public database intended as a resource for research on the immune response to SARS-CoV-2. A de-identified subject ID, COVID-19 status, age in years and sex were almost always included in the sample metadata. The samples were drawn from two sources: the first 160 participants of the ongoing ImmuneRACE study, and 1,000 to 1,500 subjects contributed by 6 global collaborators.

Whole blood was collected in K2EDTA tubes by collaborating institutions according to the institutions' own protocols. For TCRbeta analysis, collaborators shipped samples as frozen whole blood, isolated PBMCs, or DNA extracted from either of those sample types. A word on this clone: No cognate antigen has been identified for it. Base qualities are not recorded, but no much larger clone differs from it by a single base.

Points the paper makes about the study in general: How much clinical and demographic metadata was included differed by source and by participant, and the metadata was provided uncurated.

TCRbeta CDR3 regions were amplified from genomic DNA by means of the immunoSEQ Assay, a bias-controlled multiplex PCR. In the authors' own workflow: Within the assay, amplification of reference gene primers was used to estimate how many nucleated cells each sample contained. To quantify the absolute abundance of each unique TCRbeta CDR3 rearrangement, sequence reads were collapsed and filtered. For each sample, productive Simpson clonality was calculated as the square root of Simpson's diversity index over productive rearrangements. TCRdb carries this immuneACCESS record with in-frame sequences only. Its versions omit some clonotypes, under half of them owing to an unresolved V gene in the studies checked, with the rest unexplained. That table gives V, J and clone size, and the DNA gave D and trimming. Present in this sample are roughly 99,000 clones, 75% to 95% of which were seen just once. Jointly, the top ten make up 1% to 1.5% of the sample.

This TCR was recovered from a woman in her 30s with acute or convalescent COVID-19. Input material: peripheral blood.

This receptor has the CDR3 CASNAVGHPVYGYTF. DNA sequence: TGTGCCAGTAACGCAGTCGGACACCCTGTTTATGGCTACACCTTC. This sequence uses TRBV19 and TRBJ1-2, with TRBD1 tentatively as D gene (5 bases match). The CDR3 holds 15 amino acids from the cysteine to the phenylalanine. Kept here is only the CDR3 DNA, which spans 45 bases and is read in frame from base 1. CDR1 is given as LNHDA and CDR2 as SQIVND, both from the germline V gene (reference sequence). The trim is 7 bases for V and 5 bases for J, with a gap of 20 bases between the germline ends.